This is a list of T cell receptor beta chains from one sample in a study of blood T cell repertoires in COVID-19. TCRdb's copy holds only in-frame clones and misses some; the assay was immunoSEQ multiplex PCR. Here the sample spans about 230,000 clones, 65% to 90% being singletons. Sequencing was done on a sample of peripheral blood. These receptors came from a man aged 50-59 years with COVID-19, enrolled during active disease. Both conserved end residues are trimmed from each CDR3. Clone size is given for some rows only: seen once, a few or many times, or a class if the clone is expanded.

TRBJ1-1 NA TRBV5-4 ASSLQGANPEAF
TRBJ2-7 NA TRBV6-2/TRBV6-3 ASSYSTGAGFSYEQY
TRBJ1-3 few TRBV5-4 ASSAPGSGNTIY
TRBJ1-5 NA TRBV12-3/TRBV12-4 ASMRQAGQPQH
TRBJ1-2 NA TRBV18 ASSPQRAGYT
TRBJ2-5 NA TRBV9 ASSVFGAGGQETQY
TRBJ2-7 once TRBV11-2 ASSPHLGGGAAYEQY
TRBJ1-1 NA TRBV27 ASSTGNTEAF
TRBJ2-7 NA TRBV30 ACPSTAGEVNEQY
TRBJ2-5 NA TRBV18 ASLRGMEETQY
TRBJ2-1 NA TRBV6-5 ASSYSGTGITDEQF
TRBJ2-5 NA TRBV29-1 SVEDLRPGGMGETQY
TRBJ1-3 NA TRBV5-5 ASSSLPASRSGNTIY
TRBJ2-7 NA TRBV11-3 ASSISDRAEQY
TRBJ2-7 once TRBV25-1 ASSEWGQDTYEQY
TRBJ2-7 NA TRBV27 ASSFRGDGMLHEQY
TRBJ2-5 NA TRBV10-2 ASSEGTSANRQETQY
TRBJ2-1 NA TRBV7-2 ASSFSRGAYNEQF
TRBJ1-1 NA TRBV7-3 ASSSGTTNTEAF
TRBJ2-7 NA TRBV24-1 ATSGTGLGEQY
TRBJ2-5 NA TRBV7-2 ASSFDRFQETQY
TRBJ2-4 NA TRBV21-1 ASSPPGTGEAKNIQY
TRBJ1-3 once TRBV6-6 ASSLEGTFGNTIY
TRBJ2-7 few TRBV18 ASSPSTYEQY
TRBJ1-6 few TRBV2 ASEGLSGFPLH
TRBJ1-1 NA TRBV19 ASSILRGQEAF
TRBJ1-1 NA TRBV9 ASSVVHSRNTEAF
TRBJ2-3 NA TRBV7-9 ASSPGSTYSTDTQY
TRBJ1-3 NA TRBV6-5 ASSRDWGNTIY
TRBJ2-7 NA TRBV5-1 ASSLDAGGTSYEQY
TRBJ1-2 NA TRBV19 ASRPSPQINYGYT
TRBJ2-1 NA TRBV7-3 ASSLLPGISYNEQF
TRBJ2-5 NA TRBV15 ATSAEGPETQY
TRBJ1-1 NA TRBV14 ASSRQGGAYTEAF
TRBJ1-1 NA TRBV5-4 ASSPFVNVNTEAF
TRBJ1-2 NA TRBV5-1 ASSLDRVANYGYT
TRBJ1-6 NA TRBV4-1 ASSQGHGLTPLH
TRBJ1-6 NA TRBV11-2 ASSPRESSYNSPLH
TRBJ1-3 NA TRBV30 AWRRLNTIY
TRBJ2-7 NA TRBV2 ASSTGVPYEQY
TRBJ1-5 NA TRBV3-1/TRBV3-2 ASSQVGGQQPQH
TRBJ1-5 NA TRBV2 ASSASQTGVGNQPQH
TRBJ1-2 NA TRBV19 ASSMLGQGDGYT
TRBJ1-1 NA TRBV18 ASSPRGGADTEAF
TRBJ2-2 NA TRBV27 ASSFGEGAGGELF
TRBJ2-2 NA TRBV9 ASSVTSGDTGELF
TRBJ1-2 NA TRBV18 ASSPLGQANGYT
TRBJ2-7 NA TRBV6-2/TRBV6-3 ASSSPGTGYEQY
TRBJ2-5 NA TRBV5-1 ASTQGKGSREAQY